Presented here are 18 T cell receptor beta chains from one specimen sequenced in a study of blood T cell repertoires in COVID-19. This table comes from immunoSEQ multiplex PCR, and its TCRdb copy is limited to in-frame clones, with some not included. Of about 400,000 clones listed, approximately 90% are singletons. The sequencing input was peripheral blood. All receptors derive from a woman aged 30 to 39 with acute or convalescent COVID-19.

The gene calls are TRBV27 and TRBJ2-1; a weak D match, TRBD1 (6 bases). Trimming took off 5 bases at V and 0 bases at J, with 14 bases between the two ends. Per germline, CDR1 MNHEY and CDR2 SMNVEV (reference sequence). The CDR3 is made up of 16 amino acids. This CDR3 reads CASSPQGTSSYNEQFF. The DNA for the CDR3 is TGTGCCAGCAGTCCCCAGGGGACGAGCTCCTACAATGAGCAGTTCTTC.

V and J are TRBV7-6 and TRBJ2-3, with TRBD1 matching 8 bases. Germline lookup yields CDR1 SGHVS and CDR2 FNYEAQ. V gave up 5 bases and J gave up 2 bases; unmatched junction bases: 9. This CDR3 comprises 16 residues. CDR3 coding DNA: TGTGCCAGCAGCCCGAGGGACAGGTTTGCCACAGATACGCAGTATTTT. This sequence encodes CASSPRDRFATDTQYF.

The chain combines TRBV13 with TRBJ1-2; 10 positions agree with TRBD1. The germline gives CDR1 PRHDT, CDR2 FYEKMQ (reference sequence). CDR3 length: 16 residues. V was clipped by 4 bases and J by 6 bases; unmatched bases: 11. CDR3 coding DNA: TGTGCCAGCAGCTATAGCTCGGGACAGGGGCGTCATGGCTACACCTTC. This codes for CASSYSSGQGRHGYTF. The whole variable domain, filled in from reference TRBV13 and TRBJ1-2, reads AAGVIQSPRHLIKEKRETATLKCYPIPRHDTVYWYQQGPGQDPQFLISFYEKMQSDKGSIPDRFSAQQFSDYHSELNMSSLELGDSALYFCASSYSSGQGRHGYTFGSGTRLTVV.

The CDR3 sequence: CATRPRGTGELFF. CDR3 bases: TGTGCCACCAGGCCCAGGGGCACCGGGGAGCTGTTTTTT. This sequence joins TRBV24-1 and TRBJ2-2; D may be TRBD1 (6 bases). CDR1 and CDR2 (germline): KGHDR, SFDVKD. The V and J ends lost 7 bases and 4 bases respectively, with 9 bases between them. The length of the CDR3 is 13 residues.

The genes are TRBV19 and TRBJ1-3; D is possibly TRBD1 (5 bases). With 4 bases removed from V and 0 bases from J, the gap between germline ends came to 25 bases. The CDR3 totals 20 residues. The germline V gene has CDR1 LNHDA and CDR2 SQIVND (reference sequence). Here the CDR3 reads CASSTPLGQGGRSSGNTIYF. The CDR3 DNA reads as TGTGCCAGTAGTACACCCTTGGGGCAGGGAGGACGCAGCTCTGGAAACACCATATATTTT.

The chain has TRBV30 and TRBJ1-2; 11 nucleotides align to TRBD1. There are 15 residues in the CDR3. CDR1 is GTSNPN and CDR2 is SVGIG in the germline V gene (reference sequence). The J segment lost 7 bases and the V segment lost 1 base, leaving 8 bases of the junction unmatched. The CDR3 DNA reads TGTGCCTGGAGTGGGTTAGGACAGGGGGCGTTTGGCTACACCTTC. Protein sequence: CAWSGLGQGAFGYTF.

The CDR3 DNA reads as TGTGCCGTCCGGGACAGATACAATGAGCAGTTCTTC. Residues: CAVRDRYNEQFF. V is TRBV28 and J is TRBJ2-1; 7 positions agree with TRBD1. The CDR3 runs to 12 residues. V shed 11 bases and J 4 bases; nucleotides not matched to a gene: 5. Per the germline V gene, CDR1 is MDHEN and CDR2 is SYDVKM.

The CDR3, as DNA: TGCAGCGGGGAAACAGGTCACACCATATATTTT. Translated: CSGETGHTIYF. The J gene is TRBJ1-3, the V gene TRBV29-1, with D perhaps matching TRBD1 (5 bases). V dropped 7 bases and J dropped 8 bases, with 12 bases sitting between them. Germline values: CDR1 SQVTM, CDR2 ANQGSEA. The CDR3 totals 11 residues.

The chain couples TRBV2 to TRBJ2-5, with 7 bases matching TRBD2. V lost 7 bases and J lost 3; bases outside the gene matches: 5. This CDR3 comprises 13 residues. Germline V lookup: CDR1 SNHLY, CDR2 FYNNEI. CDR3 in amino acids: CASTGGKKETQYF. As DNA, the CDR3 is TGTGCCAGCACCGGGGGGAAGAAAGAGACCCAGTACTTC.

The table lists this clone with a count of one. The CDR3 reads CASSRRENTEAFF. In DNA form, the CDR3 reads TGTGCCAGCAGTAGACGGGAGAACACTGAAGCTTTCTTT. The chain links TRBV28 to TRBJ1-1; D unresolved. Germline V lookup: CDR1 MDHEN, CDR2 SYDVKM. The CDR3 is 13 amino acids. V lost 5 bases, J lost 1 base, and 8 bases lay in between. The variable domain in full, with the rest retrieved from reference TRBV28 and TRBJ1-1, is DVKVTQSSRYLVKRTGEKVFLECVQDMDHENMFWYRQDPGLGLRLIYFSYDVKMKEKGDIPEGYSVSREKKERFSLILESASTNQTSMYLCASSRRENTEAFFGQGTRLTVV.

This clone was observed a few times. Sequence at one end of the junction differs from germline and may be a read error. The J gene is TRBJ1-6, the V gene TRBV6-5; D is undetermined. The germline CDR1 and CDR2 sequences are MNHEY and SVGAGI. The CDR3 has 12 amino acids. In nucleotides, the CDR3 is TGCCGGAGGAACGGGAGAGGTTCACCCCTCCACTTT. Protein product: CRRNGRGSPLHF.

This clone turned up a few times. The chain is built from TRBV30 and TRBJ1-3, with D tentatively TRBD1 (5 bases). Germline CDR1 is GTSNPN and CDR2 is SVGIG (reference sequence). The CDR3 has 13 residues. Trimming pared 4 bases from V and 3 bases from J, leaving 10 bases between. The CDR3 protein is CAWKGRGGNTIYF. CDR3 DNA: TGTGCCTGGAAAGGAAGGGGTGGAAACACCATATATTTT.

The chain is built from TRBV5-1 and TRBJ2-2; 8 positions match TRBD1. There are 16 residues in the CDR3. Germline CDR1 reads SGHRS; CDR2 reads YFSETQ. V trimming: 3 bases; J trimming: 5 bases; junction bases outside the gene matches: 9. CDR3 nucleotide sequence: TGCGCCAGCAGCTCGGGGCAGGGGGCGCTGACCGGGGAGCTGTTTTTT. Its translation: CASSSGQGALTGELFF.

This clone came up once. The V call is TRBV12-3 or TRBV12-4, the J call TRBJ2-5, with unresolved D. This CDR3 is built from 12 residues. V was trimmed by 6 bases and J by 5 bases, leaving 10 bases between them. The CDR3 reads CASSHIGETQYF. The CDR3 DNA reads TGTGCCAGCAGCCACATTGGCGAGACCCAGTACTTC.

The V gene is TRBV7-2, the J gene TRBJ2-1, with a possible D match to TRBD1 (5 bases). CDR3 length: 15 residues. Germline V gives CDR1 SGHTA, CDR2 FQGNSA. V shed 1 base and J shed 7 bases, with 14 bases lying between them. CDR3 coding DNA: TGTGCCAGCAGCTTAGAAGGGGCAGCTCATAATGAGCAGTTCTTC. Amino acids: CASSLEGAAHNEQFF.

The chain joins TRBV10-1 to TRBJ2-3; D uncertain. The CDR3 runs 12 residues. From germline, CDR1 is WNHNN and CDR2 SYGVQD (reference sequence). With 3 bases removed from V and 7 bases from J, the gap between germline ends came to 8 bases. In nucleotides, the CDR3 is TGCGCCAGCAGTGACCTTCTACATACGCAGTATTTT. Amino acid sequence: CASSDLLHTQYF.

In DNA, the CDR3 is TGTGCCAGCAGTCCGACACGTTATCCTGGAAACACCATATATTTT. Its translation: CASSPTRYPGNTIYF. The chain employs TRBV6-5 and TRBJ1-3, with no clear D. The V end lost 5 bases, the J end lost 2 bases, and 13 bases lay between the germline ends. The V gene's germline CDR1 is MNHEY and CDR2 SVGAGI. CDR3 size: 15 residues.

The chain has TRBV28 and TRBJ1-1; maybe TRBD1 (6 bases). The CDR3 spans 16 residues. The V end was cut by 7 bases, the J end by 5 bases, with 23 bases between. Germline V gives CDR1 MDHEN, CDR2 SYDVKM. The chain's CDR3 is CASTQARGGGGTEAFF. DNA of the CDR3: TGTGCCAGCACCCAGGCCCGCGGGGGCGGGGGGACTGAAGCTTTCTTT.